A single sample is the source of the 19 T cell receptor beta chains below, sequenced in a study of blood T cell repertoires in COVID-19. Data came from immunoSEQ multiplex PCR; TCRdb stores just in-frame clones and leaves some out. The sample consists of under 350,000 clones, approximately 86% of them appearing once. The sequenced sample was PBMCs or T cells enriched from blood (not recorded which). Every receptor here comes from a woman between 40 and 50 years old with acute COVID-19.

The chain is built from TRBV2 and TRBJ2-3; 9 nucleotides agree with TRBD1. Trimming at V came to 5 bases and at J to 0 bases, leaving 3 bases not matched to a gene. This CDR3 contains 15 residues. The germline V gene encodes CDR1 SNHLY and CDR2 FYNNEI. DNA of the CDR3: TGTGCCAGCAGTAGGACAGGGGTCAGCACAGATACGCAGTATTTT. It specifies CASSRTGVSTDTQYF.

V usage is TRBV7-9 and J usage is TRBJ2-1; D gene unclear. The CDR3 spans 13 residues. The V end lost 6 bases, the J end lost 6 bases, and 12 bases lay between the germline ends. The germline CDR1 and CDR2 sequences are SEHNR and FQNEAQ (reference sequence). The CDR3 DNA reads TGTGCCAGCAGGGCGGAAAGGAGCAATGAGCAGTTCTTC. This translates into CASRAERSNEQFF.

The V call is TRBV19, the J call TRBJ1-3, with 9 bases identical to TRBD1. Looked up from germline, CDR1 is LNHDA and CDR2 is SQIVND (reference sequence). J gave up 3 bases and V 6 bases, and 9 bases lay outside the gene matches. The CDR3 extends over 16 amino acids. The CDR3 sequence: CASRLTGGALGNTIYF. DNA for the CDR3: TGTGCCAGTAGGTTAACAGGGGGCGCGCTTGGAAACACCATATATTTT.

This chain links TRBV7-9 with TRBJ2-7; tentative D call: TRBD1 (6 bases). V was cut by 5 bases and J by 5 bases, with 19 bases left in between. This CDR3 comprises 15 residues. Germline values: CDR1 SEHNR, CDR2 FQNEAQ (reference sequence). CDR3 bases: TGTGCCAGCAGCATCACATCCCTCAGGGGTAACGAGCAGTACTTC. This codes for CASSITSLRGNEQYF. The full variable domain, rest sourced from reference TRBV7-9 and TRBJ2-7, is DTGVSQNPRHKITKRGQNVTFRCDPISEHNRLYWYRQTLGQGPEFLTYFQNEAQLEKSRLLSDRFSAERPKGSFSTLEIQRTEQGDSAMYLCASSITSLRGNEQYFGPGTRLTVT.

The rearrangement links TRBV2 to TRBJ2-1; a possible D gene is TRBD2 (6 bases). The ends were cut back, 1 base at V and 5 bases at J, with 18 bases in the middle. The CDR3 runs 17 residues. Germline V gene lookup returns CDR1 SNHLY and CDR2 FYNNEI. CDR3 DNA: TGTGCCAGCAGTGAAGGGAAGGGACTGACTATACACAATGAGCAGTTCTTC. It specifies CASSEGKGLTIHNEQFF.

This clone was found once. This chain uses TRBV5-4 with TRBJ1-2; D might be TRBD1 (5 bases). V was pared by 4 bases and J by 4 bases, with 14 bases between. Germline CDR1 is SGHNT and CDR2 is YYREEE (reference sequence). This CDR3 is built from 14 residues. The CDR3 region has the DNA TGTGCCAGCAGCCATCCGGGGGAGGGCTATGGCTACACCTTC. Its protein product is CASSHPGEGYGYTF.

With regard to this clone: At one boundary the junction diverges from the germline segment, which might be a read error. The V gene is TRBV19, the J gene TRBJ2-2; the D gene is possibly TRBD2 (7 bases). There are 13 residues in the CDR3. Germline loops: CDR1 LNHDA, CDR2 SQIVND (reference sequence). CDR3 protein: CASTTRGAREMFF. The CDR3, as DNA: TGTGCCAGTACTACTCGGGGGGCTCGGGAGATGTTTTTT. Together with reference TRBV19 and TRBJ2-2, the CDR3 gives the full variable domain: DGGITQSPKYLFRKEGQNVTLSCEQNLNHDAMYWYRQDPGQGLRLIYYSQIVNDFQKGDIAEGYSVSREKKESFPLTVTSAQKNPTAFYLCASTTRGAREMFFGEGSRLTVL.

The gene calls are TRBV24-1 and TRBJ2-2; 8 nucleotides line up with TRBD2. The trim removed 4 bases at V and 6 bases at J, leaving 3 bases unmatched. Germline V gene lookup returns CDR1 KGHDR and CDR2 SFDVKD. The CDR3 covers 14 residues. CDR3 amino acids: CATSDPGGAGELFF. The DNA of the CDR3 is TGTGCCACCAGTGACCCGGGGGGGGCCGGGGAGCTGTTTTTT.

The chain combines TRBV5-5 with TRBJ2-3; TRBD2 is a possible D gene (6 bases). Per germline, CDR1 SGHKS and CDR2 YYEKEE (reference sequence). The CDR3 contains 18 residues. The V end lost 4 bases, the J end lost 10 bases, and 31 bases lay between the germline ends. DNA of the CDR3: TGTGCCAGCAGCCTTTCTTACGCCGGGACTCAAGAGGAAATCGCGCAGTATTTT. Its protein product is CASSLSYAGTQEEIAQYF.

This clone was recorded a few times. The chain recombines TRBV3-1 (or the pseudogene TRBV3-2) with TRBJ1-2, with D possibly being TRBD1 (5 bases). This CDR3 comprises 16 residues. Germline V lookup: CDR1 LGHDT, CDR2 YNNKEL (reference sequence). Between the trimmed V and J ends, which lost 4 bases and 5 bases, there was a span of 20 bases. The CDR3 loop is CASSPDVGGLGYGYTF. The CDR3 nucleotides are TGTGCCAGCAGCCCAGATGTGGGGGGGTTGGGGTATGGCTACACCTTC.

The V call is TRBV2, the J call TRBJ2-3, with TRBD1 matching over 9 bases. The J segment lost 2 bases and the V segment lost 6 bases, leaving 15 bases of the junction unmatched. The CDR3 covers 18 residues. The V gene's germline CDR1 is SNHLY and CDR2 FYNNEI. The DNA for the CDR3 is TGTGCCAGCAGGCTCCAATCCGGGACAGGGATCCTCACAGATACGCAGTATTTT. This sequence encodes CASRLQSGTGILTDTQYF.

The rearrangement uses TRBV5-6 and TRBJ2-3, with TRBD2 matching 7 bases. With 5 bases clipped from V and 2 bases from J, the junction kept 11 bases outside the gene matches. CDR1 is SGHDT and CDR2 is YYEEEE in the germline V gene. This CDR3 spans 16 amino acids. The CDR3 nucleotides are TGTGCCAGCAGGTTGCGGGGGAGTTACATCACAGATACGCAGTATTTT. Protein: CASRLRGSYITDTQYF.

V and J are TRBV11-2 and TRBJ2-5, with D possibly matching TRBD2 (5 bases). Germline values: CDR1 SGHAT, CDR2 FQNNGV. The CDR3 is made up of 13 amino acids. V gave up 4 bases and J gave up 2 bases, with 8 bases separating them. The CDR3 loop reads CASSSGLQETQYF. CDR3 coding DNA: TGTGCCAGCAGCTCCGGACTGCAAGAGACCCAGTACTTC. Looking up the rest from reference TRBV11-2 and TRBJ2-5 gives the full variable domain: EAGVAQSPRYKIIEKRQSVAFWCNPISGHATLYWYQQILGQGPKLLIQFQNNGVVDDSQLPKDRFSAERLKGVDSTLKIQPAKLEDSAVYLCASSSGLQETQYFGPGTRLLVL.

The chain uses TRBV12-2 and TRBJ2-5; TRBD2 was called by the table and not checked on the DNA. TRBV12-2 is termed a pseudogene. The length of the CDR3 is 18 residues. The CDR3 is CASRLSPLLAGGEETQYF. In DNA form, the CDR3 reads TGTGCAAGTCGCTTATCACCCCTACTAGCGGGAGGCGAAGAGACCCAGTACTTC.

The chain joins TRBV6-1 to TRBJ1-1; D is perhaps TRBD1 (6 bases). Trimming left V 3 bases short and J 4 bases short, with 9 bases between. There are 13 residues in the CDR3. Germline V gene lookup returns CDR1 MNHNS and CDR2 SASEGT. CDR3 in DNA: TGTGCCAGCAGTGAGCAGGGGATCACTGAAGCTTTCTTT. It encodes CASSEQGITEAFF.

The genes are TRBV7-2 and TRBJ1-1; D not resolved. The CDR3 is 16 amino acids. Trimming stripped 1 base from V and 4 bases from J, with 16 bases between. Germline CDR1 SGHTA, CDR2 FQGNSA. CDR3 in amino acids: CASSLGSWRPITEAFF. CDR3 nucleotides: TGTGCCAGCAGCTTAGGGTCTTGGAGACCGATCACTGAAGCTTTCTTT.

The chain uses TRBV14 and TRBJ2-7; the D gene is possibly TRBD1 (6 bases). The V end lost 4 bases, the J end lost 4 bases, and 11 bases lay between the germline ends. The CDR3 covers 13 residues. Germline loops: CDR1 SGHDN, CDR2 FVKESK. CDR3 protein: CASSPIQGYEQYF. The CDR3 bases are TGTGCCAGCAGCCCGATACAGGGTTACGAGCAGTACTTC.

V and J are TRBV7-9 and TRBJ1-2; 7 bases line up with TRBD1. CDR1 and CDR2 from the germline V gene are SEHNR and FQNEAQ (reference sequence). Germline trimming cut 0 bases from V and 12 bases from J; bases unmatched to any gene: 10. The CDR3 runs 14 residues. The CDR3 DNA follows: TGTGCCAGCAGCTTAGCGGGTTTCGGGGACAGCCACACCTTC. It encodes CASSLAGFGDSHTF.

The CDR3 sequence is CASSAPGQGPYEQYF. The CDR3, as DNA: TGCGCCAGCAGCGCCCCGGGACAGGGGCCCTACGAGCAGTACTTC. The V call is TRBV5-1, the J call TRBJ2-7, with TRBD1 matching over 10 bases. The CDR3 is 15 residues long. Per the germline V gene, CDR1 is SGHRS and CDR2 is YFSETQ. Trimming removed 4 bases from V and 2 bases from J; junction bases left unmatched: 6.